This T cell receptor beta chain was retrieved from a study of control samples from healthy donors and cancer patients. Libraries were prepared by immunoSEQ multiplex PCR; TCRdb keeps only in-frame clonotypes and omits some of them. Of around 140,000 clones listed, approximately 92% are singletons. The table lists this clone with a count of one. The CDR3 consists of 18 residues. J is TRBJ2-1 and V is TRBV12-2; the table's D call, TRBD2, was not checked against the DNA. TRBV12-2 represents a pseudogene. Sequencing was performed on blood. The TCR sequence derives from a man younger than 40 in good health. The CDR3 is CASRLVVQAGALYNEQFF. CDR3 DNA sequence: TGTGCAAGTCGCTTAGTGGTACAAGCGGGGGCCCTGTACAATGAGCAGTTCTTC.